This T cell receptor beta chain was documented in a study of blood T cell repertoires in COVID-19. Study in general: PBMCs, B-cell-depleted T cells, or T cells were the source of the cDNA or gDNA that made up the material.

The authors' processing: Reference gene primer amplification yielded estimated nucleated cell counts. The data were produced by immunoSEQ multiplex PCR, yet TCRdb's version contains in-frame clones alone and is incomplete. The V and J calls and clone size are taken from that table; D and trimming were inferred from the DNA. The sample lists approximately 260,000 clones; roughly 80% were seen once. Germline V gene lookup returns CDR1 SGHDN and CDR2 FVKESK. V was trimmed by 0 bases and J by 7 bases, leaving 6 bases between them. There are 13 residues in the CDR3. The receptor was derived from a woman at least 80 years old with acute or convalescent COVID-19. Sequenced input: peripheral blood. The genes are TRBV14 and TRBJ2-2; D is unresolved. The CDR3 nucleotides read TGTGCCAGCAGCCAAGAGCGGAGCGGGGAGCTGTTTTTT. Translation: CASSQERSGELFF.